A single sample is the source of the 24 T cell receptor beta chains below, sequenced in a study of regulatory T cells in long-lasting Graves disease. Described time point: persistent/refractory GD, antithyroid drugs over 5 years with positive TRAb. The TCR library used RNA extracted from PBMCs. CDR3 regions were amplified by Arm-PCR using iRepertoire HTBI primers to build TCR beta libraries. One entry per CDR3 protein, called by TCRdb with MiXCR from the multiplex PCR reads. The sample includes 350,000 to 450,000 distinct CDR3 sequences, less than 25% of them seen just once. Source: peripheral blood mononuclear cells (PBMCs), taken when the disease was refractory, from a patient treated with antithyroid drugs. The receptors stem from a female donor with Graves disease.

There are many counts of this clonotype. The chain uses TRBV30 and TRBJ1-1; D is possibly TRBD1 (5 bases). This CDR3 comprises 10 residues. Germline loops: CDR1 GTSNPN, CDR2 SVGIG (reference sequence). The CDR3 DNA is TGTGCGGCGGGGCGCGCTGAAGCTTTCTTT. It specifies CAAGRAEAFF.

This clonotype was counted at least ten times. The rearrangement joins TRBV28 to TRBJ1-1; the D gene is possibly TRBD1 (5 bases). V was pared by 6 bases and J by 8 bases, with 16 bases between. CDR1 is MDHEN, CDR2 SYDVKM, per germline. The CDR3 spans 13 residues. The CDR3 nucleotides are TGTGCCAGCAGACTTGGGACCGTATCCGAAGCTTTCTTT. It encodes CASRLGTVSEAFF.

A word on this clonotype: This may be a read error: a much more frequent sequence differs by one nucleotide. The V and J genes are TRBV11-2 and TRBJ2-7, with D possibly TRBD1 on 6 matching bases. V dropped 8 bases and J dropped 4 bases, with 15 bases sitting between them. The germline gives CDR1 SGHAT, CDR2 FQNNGV. The CDR3 is 13 amino acids. CDR3 DNA sequence: TGTGCCAGCCGGTCACAGGGAATTTACGAGCAGTACTTC. It is translated as CASRSQGIYEQYF.

In its sample, this clonotype was seen many times. This rearrangement joins TRBV28 to TRBJ2-7; the match to TRBD2 covers 7 bases. From germline, CDR1 is MDHEN and CDR2 SYDVKM. V was pared by 5 bases and J by 4 bases, with 11 bases of the junction left unmatched. The CDR3 consists of 15 residues. The CDR3 region is CASSPRWGGRYEQYF. The CDR3 nucleotides are TGTGCCAGCAGTCCGAGGTGGGGGGGAAGGTACGAGCAGTACTTC.

This clonotype was observed at least ten times. CDR3 region: CASSLTSGTRGNYGYTF. The CDR3 nucleotides read TGTGCCAGCAGTCTAACAAGCGGGACACGGGGTAACTATGGCTACACCTTC. The rearrangement joins TRBV2 to TRBJ1-2, with a tentative D call TRBD1 (6 bases). V was shortened by 5 bases and J by 1 base, with 20 bases between the two germline ends. Germline CDR1 SNHLY, CDR2 FYNNEI. This CDR3 region has 17 residues.

The genes are TRBV28 and TRBJ1-1; 8 bases map to TRBD1. The junction had 8 bases not matched to a gene; V was cut back by 6 bases and J by 5 bases. Germline lookup yields CDR1 MDHEN and CDR2 SYDVKM. The CDR3 runs to 14 residues. The CDR3 sequence is CASRGDRGWTEAFF. The CDR3 DNA follows: TGTGCCAGCAGAGGAGACAGGGGATGGACTGAAGCTTTCTTT.

Ten or more counts support this clonotype. The chain couples TRBV18 to TRBJ2-5; 7 bases are shared with TRBD1. The germline CDR1 and CDR2 sequences are KGHSH and LQKENI. J lost 11 bases, V lost 2 bases, and 2 bases had no gene match. This CDR3 contains 11 residues. For the CDR3, the DNA is TGTGCCAGCTCACCAGGGACAGTTCAGTACTTC. Translated, it gives CASSPGTVQYF. Full variable domain (missing parts from reference TRBV18 and TRBJ2-5): NAGVMQNPRHLVRRRGQEARLRCSPMKGHSHVYWYRQLPEEGLKFMVYLQKENIIDESGMPKERFSAEFPKEGPSILRIQQVVRGDSAAYFCASSPGTVQYFGPGTRLLVL.

The chain recombines TRBV19 with TRBJ1-5; D not certain. The CDR3 is 14 residues long. The ends were cut back, 5 bases at V and 3 bases at J, with 11 bases in the middle. The germline gives CDR1 LNHDA, CDR2 SQIVND (reference sequence). The CDR3 sequence is CASSPWTHNQPQHF. The CDR3, as DNA: TGTGCCAGTAGTCCCTGGACCCACAATCAGCCCCAGCATTTT.

This clonotype appeared a few times. At one end the junction does not follow the germline gene, possibly because of a read error. V and J are TRBV6-5 and TRBJ2-7; 8 nucleotides align to TRBD2. The CDR3 contains 14 residues. CDR1 and CDR2 (germline): MNHEY, SVGAGI. CDR3 protein: CASSYRGGSYGQYF. In nucleotides, the CDR3 is TGTGCCAGCAGTTACCGGGGGGGATCCTACGGGCAGTACTTC.

This clonotype was detected ten times or more. The chain uses TRBV11-2 and TRBJ2-2; D may be TRBD2 (6 bases). The ends were cut back, 5 bases at V and 0 bases at J, with 10 bases in the middle. The germline V gene encodes CDR1 SGHAT and CDR2 FQNNGV. CDR3 length: 15 amino acids. Here the CDR3 reads CASSQRLANTGELFF. For the CDR3, the DNA is TGTGCCAGCAGCCAACGACTAGCGAACACCGGGGAGCTGTTTTTT.

The sample holds many counts of this clonotype. V gene TRBV7-2 combines with J gene TRBJ2-7; the D is unclear. The CDR3 sequence is 14 residues long. Germline loops: CDR1 SGHTA, CDR2 FQGNSA. The V end was cut by 5 bases, the J end by 2 bases, with 13 bases between. Here the CDR3 reads CASSPEWSAYEQYF. CDR3 nucleotide sequence: TGTGCCAGCAGCCCCGAATGGTCGGCCTACGAGCAGTACTTC.

This chain links TRBV29-1 with TRBJ1-1, with unresolved D. Germline-derived CDR1 and CDR2 are SQVTM and ANQGSEA. The CDR3 covers 13 residues. V lost 4 bases, J lost 1 base, and 10 bases lay in between. CDR3 loop: CSVGWNENTEAFF. The CDR3 bases are TGCAGCGTTGGATGGAATGAGAACACTGAAGCTTTCTTT.

A remark on this clonotype: The conserved final phenylalanine or tryptophan is absent from the CDR3, which likely points to a read error. The chain uses TRBV30 and TRBJ1-1, with 9 bases identical to TRBD1. The CDR3 totals 15 residues. The V gene's germline CDR1 is GTSNPN and CDR2 SVGIG (reference sequence). V trimming: 0 bases; J trimming: 6 bases; junction bases outside the gene matches: 8. CDR3 protein: CAWSVPTGGWAEAFL. As DNA, the CDR3 is TGTGCCTGGAGTGTACCCACAGGGGGCTGGGCTGAAGCTTTCCTT.

This clonotype was detected many times. This rearrangement joins TRBV25-1 to TRBJ1-1; D gene unclear. V gave up 1 base and J gave up 6 bases, with 9 bases separating them. The CDR3 covers 13 residues. CDR1 is MGHDK and CDR2 is SYGVNS in the germline V gene. CDR3 in amino acids: CASSEFKGAEAFF. The CDR3 DNA sequence: TGTGCCAGCAGTGAATTTAAGGGAGCTGAAGCTTTCTTT.

The chain has TRBV7-8 and TRBJ1-1; no reliable D call. V shed 6 bases and J shed 0 bases, with 20 bases lying between them. Looked up from germline, CDR1 is SGHVS and CDR2 is FQNEAQ. The CDR3 has 17 amino acids. In DNA form, the CDR3 reads TGTGCCAGCAGACCATCTAGGGCCCGGGCCATGAACACTGAAGCTTTCTTT. As protein: CASRPSRARAMNTEAFF.

This clonotype was seen only a few times. The genes are TRBV12-5 and TRBJ2-2; perhaps D is TRBD1 or TRBD2 (5 bases each). CDR1 and CDR2 from the germline V gene are LGHNT and FRNRAP. The CDR3 contains 16 residues. V shed 0 bases and J shed 0 bases, with 8 bases lying between them. CDR3 bases: TGTGCTAGTGGTTTGGTACTAGGGGCGAACACCGGGGAGCTGTTTTTT. It translates to CASGLVLGANTGELFF. Full variable domain (outside the CDR3, taken from reference TRBV12-5 and TRBJ2-2): DARVTQTPRHKVTEMGQEVTMRCQPILGHNTVFWYRQTMMQGLELLAYFRNRAPLDDSGMPKDRFSAEMPDATLATLKIQPSEPRDSAVYFCASGLVLGANTGELFFGEGSRLTVL.

Worth noting for this clonotype: This may arise from a read error, as a much more abundant clone is one base away. The gene calls are TRBV20-1 and TRBJ1-1; 8 bases line up with TRBD1. The CDR3 is made up of 13 amino acids. Germline-derived CDR1 and CDR2 are DFQATT and SNEGSKA (reference sequence). This chain's CDR3 is CNAWSGGQAEAFF. The CDR3 nucleotides are TGCAATGCCTGGTCAGGGGGCCAAGCTGAAGCTTTCTTT.

This clonotype was seen at least ten times. This rearrangement joins TRBV18 to TRBJ2-5; tentative D call: TRBD1 (5 bases). Germline assignment: CDR1 KGHSH and CDR2 LQKENI. The CDR3 is 14 residues long. Trimming pared 2 bases from V and 2 bases from J, leaving 9 bases between. CDR3 sequence (DNA): TGTGCCAGCTCACCAACGGCAGGGCAAGAGACCCAGTACTTC. Translated: CASSPTAGQETQYF.

This clonotype was seen many times. The chain has TRBV6-1 and TRBJ2-7; maybe TRBD1 (6 bases). Germline CDR1 is MNHNS and CDR2 is SASEGT. Trimming left V 11 bases short and J 6 bases short, with 17 bases between. CDR3 length equals 12 residues. The CDR3: CALRGNSLEQYF. Written as DNA, the CDR3 is TGTGCCCTGAGGGGGAATTCCCTCGAGCAGTACTTC.

This clonotype was seen ten or more times. The chain couples TRBV2 to TRBJ2-2; D ambiguous. This CDR3 contains 15 residues. The V end was cut by 2 bases, the J end by 7 bases, with 14 bases between. Germline V gives CDR1 SNHLY, CDR2 FYNNEI. DNA for the CDR3: TGTGCCAGCAGTGAACGGGCCCTTTCTCACGGGGAGCTGTTTTTT. Its translation is CASSERALSHGELFF.

This clonotype was observed many times. The chain uses TRBV20-1 and TRBJ2-2; D not resolved. With 0 bases removed from V and 3 bases from J, the gap between germline ends came to 11 bases. The CDR3 totals 15 residues. Germline V CDR1 and CDR2: DFQATT, SNEGSKA (reference sequence). The CDR3 here is CSARDKGFDTGELFF. DNA of the CDR3: TGCAGTGCTAGAGATAAGGGTTTCGACACCGGGGAGCTGTTTTTT.

This clonotype was found a few times. The chain combines TRBV12-3 or TRBV12-4 with TRBJ1-3; 10 bases agree with TRBD1. After removal of 4 bases from V and 1 base from J, the junction contained 1 base not matched to a gene. This CDR3 is 15 amino acids long. The DNA of the CDR3 is TGTGCCAGCAGTTGGGACAGGGGTTCTGGAAACACCATATATTTT. This codes for CASSWDRGSGNTIYF.

This clonotype appeared a few times. V gene TRBV20-1 combines with J gene TRBJ2-7; 12 bases fit TRBD2. The junction had 0 bases not matched to a gene; V was cut back by 3 bases and J by 3 bases. The CDR3 extends over 13 amino acids. Germline-derived CDR1 and CDR2 are DFQATT and SNEGSKA (reference sequence). For the CDR3, the DNA is TGCAGTGCTAGGACTAGCGGGGGCTACGAGCAGTACTTC. This translates into CSARTSGGYEQYF.

On this clonotype: A junction end diverges from the germline sequence, so it may reflect a read error. J is TRBJ1-1 and V is TRBV10-2, with no clear D. Germline CDR1 and CDR2: WSHSY and SAAADI. CDR3 size: 16 residues. The CDR3 sequence: CASSDGIRLMNTGAFF. CDR3 sequence (DNA): TGCGCCAGCAGTGATGGGATCCGCTTAATGAACACTGGAGCTTTCTTT.